This T cell receptor beta chain was recovered during a study of T cell responses to AZD1222 COVID-19 vaccine. V lost 0 bases, J lost 4 bases, and 15 bases lay in between. Germline CDR1 LGHNA, CDR2 YNFKEQ. The CDR3 is made up of 16 amino acids. Clones were sequenced by immunoSEQ multiplex PCR, and TCRdb holds only the in-frame ones, with some missing. Here the sample spans 45,000 to 60,000 clones, around 85% being singletons. V gene TRBV4-2 combines with J gene TRBJ1-2; no definite D call. The source of this sequence is an adult in good health. This specimen was peripheral blood, taken on day 0 of AZD1222 vaccination. The CDR3 bases are TGTGCCAGCAGCCAAGATGCAGTCCCAGTCACCTATGGCTACACCTTC. It codes for CASSQDAVPVTYGYTF.